A single sample is the source of the 32 T cell receptor beta chains below, sequenced in a study of T cells in Graves' hyperthyroidism and ophthalmopathy. Template material for amplifying TCR beta CDR3 regions consisted of RNA transcripts. The HTBI primer set drove a first-round RT-PCR of the TCR CDR3. Using its own MiXCR run on the multiplex PCR reads, TCRdb lists one record per CDR3 protein. The sample carries hundreds of thousands of distinct CDR3 sequences, 46% recorded once. The source material was peripheral blood or thyroid tissue (not recorded which). The receptors derive from a woman in her late teens or twenties with Graves' hyperthyroidism.

This clonotype appeared a few times. The chain combines TRBV2 with TRBJ2-7; perhaps TRBD1 as D (5 bases). The CDR3 extends over 14 amino acids. Germline CDR1 and CDR2: SNHLY and FYNNEI. V was trimmed by 8 bases and J by 2 bases, leaving 16 bases between them. CDR3 coding DNA: TGTGCCAGCTCACCAAGCCCGACAGCCTACGAGCAGTACTTC. This sequence encodes CASSPSPTAYEQYF.

Details on this clonotype: The junction shows a germline mismatch at one end, possibly a read error. The V and J genes are TRBV7-9 and TRBJ2-7; a possible D gene is TRBD2 (5 bases). The CDR3 consists of 17 residues. Looked up from germline, CDR1 is SEHNR and CDR2 is FQNEAQ (reference sequence). Here the CDR3 reads CASSLVFPSAPGYEQCF. DNA for the CDR3: TGTGCCAGCAGCTTAGTTTTCCCCTCGGCCCCGGGGTACGAGCAGTGCTTC.

The chain is built from TRBV6-2 or TRBV6-3 and TRBJ1-1, with D possibly matching TRBD1 (6 bases). Germline V lookup: CDR1 MNHEY, CDR2 SVGEGT. Trimming pared 7 bases from V and 4 bases from J, leaving 19 bases between. This CDR3 has 15 residues. The CDR3 here is CASTDYVQGGTEAFF. In DNA, the CDR3 is TGTGCCAGCACCGACTACGTACAGGGTGGCACTGAAGCTTTCTTT.

The chain links TRBV7-9 to TRBJ1-2; a weak D match, TRBD1 (6 bases). The CDR3 has 15 residues. Trimming pared 7 bases from V and 8 bases from J, leaving 23 bases between. Germline V gene lookup returns CDR1 SEHNR and CDR2 FQNEAQ (reference sequence). CDR3 sequence reads: CASNQDHNRDYGYTF. CDR3 bases: TGTGCCAGCAACCAAGATCATAACAGGGATTACGGCTACACCTTC.

There are a few counts of this clonotype. This sequence joins TRBV2 and TRBJ1-2; D remains ambiguous. Trimming took off 6 bases at V and 7 bases at J, with 15 bases between the two ends. The CDR3 is 13 residues long. The germline V gene encodes CDR1 SNHLY and CDR2 FYNNEI. The CDR3 nucleotides are TGTGCCAGCAGCTTACCTCCGGCCTCTGGCTACACCTTC. It codes for CASSLPPASGYTF.

This clonotype came up once. This chain joins TRBV13 and TRBJ1-6; D is undetermined. CDR1 is PRHDT, CDR2 FYEKMQ, per germline (reference sequence). Trimming pared 0 bases from V and 8 bases from J, leaving 5 bases between. This CDR3 has 13 residues. The CDR3 sequence: CASSLGEDSPLHF. The CDR3 nucleotides read TGTGCCAGCAGCTTAGGGGAAGATTCACCCCTCCACTTT.

About this clonotype: Its ends do not fully match the called genes, so a read error is possible. J is TRBJ1-4 and V is TRBV29-1; a weak D match, TRBD1 (5 bases). Germline V gene lookup returns CDR1 SQVTM and CDR2 ANQGSEA. This CDR3 comprises 13 residues. The CDR3 sequence is CSLDSPEDEKLFF. CDR3 in DNA: TGCAGCCTTGACAGTCCCGAGGATGAAAAACTGTTTTTT.

The V call is TRBV20-1, the J call TRBJ1-5; D gene ambiguous. V was clipped by 4 bases and J by 5 bases, with 15 bases between them. This CDR3 region has 14 residues. Germline CDR1 is DFQATT and CDR2 is SNEGSKA (reference sequence). This CDR3 reads CSANLAEGYQPQHF. The CDR3 nucleotides read TGCAGTGCTAATTTGGCAGAAGGCTATCAGCCCCAGCATTTT.

This clonotype appeared a single time. The chain has TRBV7-9 and TRBJ2-2, with D possibly matching TRBD2 (6 bases). CDR1 is SEHNR, CDR2 FQNEAQ, per germline (reference sequence). Trimming removed 5 bases at V and 2 bases at J, with 9 bases between. The CDR3 extends over 14 amino acids. The CDR3 here is CASSPSVNTGELFF. Written as DNA, the CDR3 is TGTGCCAGCAGCCCTAGCGTTAACACCGGGGAGCTGTTTTTT.

The chain links TRBV2 to TRBJ2-5; 7 nucleotides line up with TRBD1. This CDR3 has 14 amino acids. CDR1 and CDR2 (germline): SNHLY, FYNNEI. After removal of 5 bases from V and 5 bases from J, the junction contained 8 bases not matched to a gene. The CDR3 DNA reads as TGTGCCAGCAGTTTACAGGGGAATCGGGAGACCCAGTACTTC. This encodes CASSLQGNRETQYF.

The genes are TRBV25-1 and TRBJ2-5, with D perhaps TRBD1 (5 bases). CDR1 is MGHDK, CDR2 SYGVNS, per germline. There are 13 residues in the CDR3. CDR3 amino acids: CAPQGPAGETQYF. CDR3 DNA sequence: TGTGCTCCTCAGGGCCCGGCAGGAGAGACCCAGTACTTC.

This clonotype was picked up one time. The V call is TRBV25-1, the J call TRBJ1-6; perhaps TRBD1 as D (6 bases). Trimming shortened V by 10 bases and J by 10 bases, and 11 bases separated the two germline ends. The CDR3 spans 11 residues. The germline gives CDR1 MGHDK, CDR2 SYGVNS. As DNA, the CDR3 is TGTGCCACCCAGGGGAGCTCACCCCTCCACTTT. Its protein product is CATQGSSPLHF.

This clonotype was found a few times. The V gene is TRBV7-8, the J gene TRBJ2-5; the D gene is possibly TRBD1 (5 bases). This CDR3 region has 13 residues. Germline V CDR1 and CDR2: SGHVS, FQNEAQ. V was cut by 7 bases and J by 1 base, with 10 bases left in between. This chain's CDR3 is CASNYRPQETQYF. The DNA of the CDR3 is TGTGCCAGCAACTACAGGCCCCAAGAGACCCAGTACTTC.

The chain joins TRBV9 to TRBJ1-4, with D tentatively TRBD1 (6 bases). Germline assignment: CDR1 SGDLS and CDR2 YYNGEE. V was cut by 5 bases and J by 5 bases, with 10 bases left in between. This CDR3 has 13 amino acids. CDR3: CASSPGQNEKLFF. The CDR3 DNA is TGTGCCAGCAGTCCCGGACAGAATGAAAAACTGTTTTTT. The whole variable domain, filled in from reference TRBV9 and TRBJ1-4, reads DSGVTQTPKHLITATGQRVTLRCSPRSGDLSVYWYQQSLDQGLQFLIQYYNGEERAKGNILERFSAQQFPDLHSELNLSSLELGDSALYFCASSPGQNEKLFFGSGTQLSVL.

This clonotype was counted at least ten times. The chain joins TRBV2 to TRBJ1-2; unclear D gene. The CDR3 is 13 amino acids. The germline V and J ends were trimmed by 7 bases and 0 bases, with 9 bases remaining between them. Germline V lookup: CDR1 SNHLY, CDR2 FYNNEI. The CDR3 here is CASTGRPNYGYTF. In nucleotides, the CDR3 is TGTGCCAGCACCGGACGGCCTAACTATGGCTACACCTTC.

In its sample, this clonotype was seen many times. This sequence joins TRBV7-9 and TRBJ1-5; TRBD1 agrees at 8 bases. V was pared by 3 bases and J by 6 bases, with 7 bases of the junction left unmatched. Germline V gene data show CDR1 as SEHNR and CDR2 as FQNEAQ (reference sequence). This CDR3 has 15 residues. The CDR3 nucleotides are TGTGCCAGCAGCTTCGGTGGCAGGGGGCTTCAGCCCCAGCATTTT. Translation gives CASSFGGRGLQPQHF.

This clonotype was seen a few times. The rearrangement joins TRBV7-8 to TRBJ1-1; TRBD1 might be the D (5 bases). Germline-derived CDR1 and CDR2 are SGHVS and FQNEAQ. Trimming left V 5 bases short and J 5 bases short, with 12 bases between. The CDR3 spans 13 residues. In DNA, the CDR3 is TGTGCCAGCAGCCGAGGGACGGCGACTGAAGCTTTCTTT. It translates to CASSRGTATEAFF. Drawing the rest from reference TRBV7-8 and TRBJ1-1, the complete variable domain is GAGVSQSPRYKVAKRGQDVALRCDPISGHVSLFWYQQALGQGPEFLTYFQNEAQLDKSGLPSDRFFAERPEGSVSTLKIQRTQQEDSAVYLCASSRGTATEAFFGQGTRLTVV.

The chain is built from TRBV7-3 and TRBJ2-5; TRBD2 agrees at 11 bases. The last part of the DNA fits TRBJ2-7 better; the J call may be wrong. CDR1 SGHTA and CDR2 FQGTGA come from the germline V gene. The CDR3 spans 15 residues. DNA of the CDR3: TGTGCCAGCAGCCCGGGACTAGCGGTGGGCTTCGAGCAGTACTTC. This sequence encodes CASSPGLAVGFEQYF.

The chain joins TRBV20-1 to TRBJ1-3; no firm D call. The CDR3 sequence is 13 residues long. V lost 6 bases to trimming and J lost 7 bases, with 16 bases between them. The germline V gene encodes CDR1 DFQATT and CDR2 SNEGSKA (reference sequence). The CDR3 coding sequence is TGCAGTGCGTGGCCAGGAGTGAGGAACACCATATATTTT. This encodes CSAWPGVRNTIYF.

In its sample, this clonotype was seen many times. This chain connects TRBV9 to TRBJ1-5, with a weak D call TRBD1 (5 bases). The CDR3 consists of 14 residues. V was trimmed by 3 bases and J by 4 bases, leaving 11 bases between them. Germline CDR1 and CDR2: SGDLS and YYNGEE. The CDR3 spells CASSGDGENQPQHF. The CDR3 nucleotides are TGTGCCAGCAGCGGGGACGGGGAAAATCAGCCCCAGCATTTT.

This clonotype was seen more than once but under ten times. The chain uses TRBV5-1 and TRBJ1-2; D remains unclear. V dropped 0 bases and J dropped 4 bases, with 7 bases sitting between them. Looked up from germline, CDR1 is SGHRS and CDR2 is YFSETQ. The CDR3 is 13 amino acids. This chain's CDR3 is CASSLGYSYGYTF. CDR3 DNA sequence: TGCGCCAGCAGCTTGGGTTATTCCTATGGCTACACCTTC.

The J gene is TRBJ1-3, the V gene TRBV20-1, with no clear D. V lost 5 bases to trimming and J lost 2 bases, with 13 bases between them. CDR1 is DFQATT, CDR2 SNEGSKA, per germline (reference sequence). CDR3 length: 14 residues. The CDR3 reads CSAPLEDAGNTIYF. Here the CDR3 DNA reads TGCAGTGCTCCTCTCGAAGATGCTGGAAACACCATATATTTT.

This clonotype was observed a few times. This chain connects TRBV7-8 to TRBJ2-5; 9 bases agree with TRBD2. CDR1 SGHVS and CDR2 FQNEAQ come from the germline V gene. The CDR3 covers 16 residues. Losses at the gene ends were 6 bases for V and 5 bases for J; bases not matched to a gene: 13. CDR3 in amino acids: CASRFLGSGSEETQYF. The CDR3 DNA reads as TGTGCCAGCAGATTCTTAGGTAGCGGGAGTGAGGAGACCCAGTACTTC.

The gene calls are TRBV2 and TRBJ1-5, with 8 bases that match TRBD1. The ends lost 5 bases at V and 6 bases at J; junction bases unmatched: 18. The CDR3 consists of 18 residues. Germline V gene sequence: CDR1 SNHLY, CDR2 FYNNEI. The CDR3 region has the DNA TGTGCCAGCAGTTTAGAGGTACAGGGGGAAACGAGGACTCAGCCCCAGCATTTT. Protein product: CASSLEVQGETRTQPQHF.

CDR3 sequence (DNA): TGCAGTGCTAGAGCGGACAGGGGAATTGGAGAGACCCAGTACTTC. Its translation: CSARADRGIGETQYF. V and J are TRBV20-1 and TRBJ2-5; 9 positions match TRBD1. This CDR3 is 15 amino acids long. The trim removed 1 base at V and 4 bases at J, leaving 7 bases unmatched. The germline CDR1 and CDR2 sequences are DFQATT and SNEGSKA (reference sequence).

This clonotype was seen a handful of times. The chain links TRBV7-2 to TRBJ2-7; 8 bases are shared with TRBD2. The germline V gene encodes CDR1 SGHTA and CDR2 FQGNSA. The CDR3 totals 14 residues. Trimming cost V 4 bases and J 1 base; bases outside gene matches: 3. CDR3 sequence (DNA): TGTGCCAGCAGCTCAATAGCGGGGTCCTACGAGCAGTACTTC. It specifies CASSSIAGSYEQYF.

As concerns this clonotype: The missing conserved phenylalanine or tryptophan at the end of this CDR3 makes a read error likely. The rearrangement uses TRBV11-2 and TRBJ1-2; D call uncertain. In germline, CDR1 is SGHAT, CDR2 FQNNGV. V lost 0 bases and J 7 bases, leaving 12 bases between the germline ends. The CDR3 is 14 amino acids. The CDR3 loop reads CASSLEEGIGGYTS. The CDR3 region has the DNA TGTGCCAGCAGCTTAGAGGAAGGGATAGGTGGCTACACCTCC.

This clonotype was picked up many times. In DNA, the CDR3 is TGTGCCACTCGACATGGGGATTCACCCCTCCACTTT. It yields the protein CATRHGDSPLHF. The V call is TRBV12-3 or TRBV12-4, the J call TRBJ1-6; no clear D. The CDR3 is 12 amino acids. V lost 10 bases, J lost 8 bases, and 12 bases lay in between.

This chain uses TRBV10-2 with TRBJ1-5, with no clear D. Germline V gene sequence: CDR1 WSHSY, CDR2 SAAADI. V lost 3 bases, J lost 9 bases, and 6 bases lay in between. The CDR3 is 11 amino acids. DNA for the CDR3: TGCGCCAGCAGTGACAGCTGGCCCCAGCATTTT. Translated, it gives CASSDSWPQHF.

Turning to this clonotype: One end of the junction fails to match germline, which may point to a read error. V and J are TRBV7-9 and TRBJ1-5; D may be TRBD1 (5 bases). The CDR3 contains 16 residues. CDR1 is SEHNR and CDR2 is FQNEAQ in the germline V gene (reference sequence). The CDR3 spells CASSLEIRLGHQPQHF. CDR3 DNA sequence: TGTGCCAGCAGTTTAGAGATAAGGCTGGGGCATCAGCCCCAGCATTTT.

Note on this clonotype: This clone may be a read error of a much larger clone one base away. J is TRBJ2-7 and V is TRBV29-1, with TRBD2 matching 9 bases. The CDR3 is 14 residues long. CDR1 and CDR2 (germline): SQVTM, ANQGSEA. V lost 4 bases and J lost 0; bases outside the gene matches: 4. CDR3: CSVAFSGSSYEQYF. The CDR3 bases are TGCAGCGTTGCTTTTAGCGGGAGCTCCTACGAGCAGTACTTC.

This clonotype was counted many times. The J gene is TRBJ2-7, the V gene TRBV20-1, with unresolved D. Trimming shortened V by 2 bases and J by 2 bases, and 7 bases separated the two germline ends. Germline loops: CDR1 DFQATT, CDR2 SNEGSKA (reference sequence). The length of the CDR3 is 12 residues. CDR3: CSARQVAYEQYF. CDR3 in DNA: TGCAGTGCTAGACAGGTAGCCTACGAGCAGTACTTC.